The present T cell receptor beta chain was sequenced within a study of Ad26.COV2.S vaccination and SARS-CoV-2 variants. Study results and limitations: Recipients given vaccine exceeded placebo recipients in spike-specific TCR breadth.

Concerning this clone itself: Its antigen is not known.

The CDR3 contains 15 residues. Trimming left V 6 bases short and J 0 bases short, with 12 bases between. The germline V gene encodes CDR1 SNHLY and CDR2 FYNNEI. Clones were read by immunoSEQ multiplex PCR, and TCRdb kept only the in-frame ones, dropping some. The sample carries 350,000 to 600,000 clones, 80% to 90% recorded once. As to treatment: 19 received Ad26.COV2.S at low or high dose, single or two shots; about 5 received placebo; per-sample allocation not given. Sampling happened 63 days after the first vaccine or placebo injection. The source of this sequence is a person aged 18-65 years who received the Ad26.COV2.S COVID-19 vaccine or a placebo. The chain uses TRBV2 and TRBJ2-1; D possibly matches TRBD1 or TRBD2 (5 bases each). The specimen was peripheral blood, collected in a trial of Ad26.COV2.S vaccine versus placebo. CDR3 loop: CASRGLGSSYNEQFF. The CDR3 coding sequence is TGTGCCAGCAGGGGGCTAGGGAGCTCCTACAATGAGCAGTTCTTC.